The sequence of this T cell receptor (beta chain) was determined in a study of monozygotic twins with inflammatory bowel disease. TCRdb reanalyzed the 5' RACE reads, giving one entry per CDR3 protein sequence and no DNA. The sample has about 330,000 distinct CDR3 sequences. This CDR3 region has 15 residues. Per the germline V gene, CDR1 is SGHRS and CDR2 is YFSETQ. The receptor comes from a human donor with ulcerative colitis or Crohn's disease, or a healthy co-twin of an affected twin (not recorded which). Input material: blood. J is TRBJ2-3 and V is TRBV5-1; TCRdb's D call of TRBD2 is untestable without DNA. CDR3 amino acids: CASSLGSGDTDTQCF.